Following are 14 T cell receptor beta chains from one sample sequenced in a study of CD8+ T cells in alopecia areata. This sample's treatment: oral pan-JAK inhibitor, 5-10 mg twice daily. Isolated RNA was reverse transcribed into cDNA used as the sequencing template. The protocol was immunoSEQ multiplex PCR, while the TCRdb copy is restricted to in-frame clones and leaves out a portion. The table includes about 140,000 clones, 70% to 90% detected once. The specimen comprised CD8+ T cells sorted from blood, sampled at week 4, from a patient treated with tofacitinib. The receptors stem from a human donor with alopecia areata.

The V call is TRBV6-5, the J call TRBJ1-2; D unclear. V was cut by 0 bases and J by 9 bases, with 8 bases left in between. CDR3 size: 12 residues. Germline CDR1 reads MNHEY; CDR2 reads SVGAGI. The chain's CDR3 is CASSYSESSYTF. The CDR3 DNA is TGTGCCAGCAGTTACTCGGAATCCAGCTACACCTTC.

A word on this clone: Additional DNA sequences in this sample encode the identical CDR3. This chain joins TRBV5-4 and TRBJ2-7; D is ambiguous. CDR1 SGHNT and CDR2 YYREEE come from the germline V gene (reference sequence). The V and J ends lost 2 bases and 1 base respectively, with 7 bases between them. This CDR3 has 13 residues. CDR3 loop: CASSFGSSYEQYF. DNA of the CDR3: TGTGCCAGCAGCTTCGGCTCTTCCTACGAGCAGTACTTC.

In its sample, this clone was seen a few times. The chain joins TRBV7-9 to TRBJ2-3; D is possibly TRBD1 or TRBD2 (5 bases each). V was pared by 4 bases and J by 10 bases, with 15 bases between. CDR1 is SEHNR and CDR2 is FQNEAQ in the germline V gene (reference sequence). The CDR3 loop spans 13 amino acids. CDR3 nucleotide sequence: TGTGCCAGCAGCTCCCCGGGACGCCCAGCGCAGTATTTT. Translated: CASSSPGRPAQYF. The full variable domain, completed using reference TRBV7-9 and TRBJ2-3, is DTGVSQNPRHKITKRGQNVTFRCDPISEHNRLYWYRQTLGQGPEFLTYFQNEAQLEKSRLLSDRFSAERPKGSFSTLEIQRTEQGDSAMYLCASSSPGRPAQYFGPGTRLTVL.

The chain has TRBV9 and TRBJ2-1; TRBD2 matches at 8 bases. V lost 3 bases to trimming and J lost 7 bases; unmatched junction nucleotides: 12. The germline V gene has CDR1 SGDLS and CDR2 YYNGEE. The CDR3 has 16 residues. The CDR3: CASSGGTRGTRNEQFF. In DNA form, the CDR3 reads TGTGCCAGCAGCGGCGGGACTAGGGGAACGAGGAATGAGCAGTTCTTC.

The rearrangement links TRBV7-9 to TRBJ1-1, with D maybe TRBD1 (5 bases). The length of the CDR3 is 15 residues. V was clipped by 5 bases and J by 3 bases, with 16 bases between them. Per germline, CDR1 SEHNR and CDR2 FQNEAQ (reference sequence). CDR3 in amino acids: CASSPPGGRDTEAFF. The CDR3 DNA reads as TGTGCCAGCAGCCCACCCGGGGGGAGAGACACTGAAGCTTTCTTT.

The chain links TRBV27 to TRBJ2-1; no clear D gene. This CDR3 is 14 amino acids long. Germline loops: CDR1 MNHEY, CDR2 SMNVEV (reference sequence). Trimming shortened V by 7 bases and J by 6 bases, and 16 bases separated the two germline ends. CDR3 sequence (DNA): TGTGCCAGCAAGATCCGTCCCGCCATCAATGAGCAGTTCTTC. This sequence encodes CASKIRPAINEQFF.

The chain joins TRBV5-6 to TRBJ2-5; 7 nucleotides agree with TRBD1. Germline V CDR1 and CDR2: SGHDT, YYEEEE. With V trimmed by 0 bases and J by 2 bases, 4 bases remained unmatched. This CDR3 is 15 amino acids long. The CDR3 DNA reads as TGTGCCAGCAGCTTGGAGACAGGGATACAAGAGACCCAGTACTTC. Translated: CASSLETGIQETQYF.

Here the CDR3 reads CASSLAVTTAYEQYF. The CDR3 DNA follows: TGCGCCAGCAGCTTGGCCGTGACTACCGCCTACGAGCAGTACTTC. V and J are TRBV5-1 and TRBJ2-7, with a possible D match to TRBD2 (5 bases). This CDR3 spans 15 amino acids. The V and J ends lost 0 bases and 2 bases respectively, with 12 bases between them. Germline values: CDR1 SGHRS, CDR2 YFSETQ.

The chain couples TRBV2 to TRBJ2-7; 8 bases match TRBD2. Germline loops: CDR1 SNHLY, CDR2 FYNNEI. The CDR3 runs to 13 residues. Trimming at V came to 8 bases and at J to 2 bases, leaving 5 bases not matched to a gene. The CDR3 region is CASGLAGAYEQYF. As DNA, the CDR3 is TGTGCCAGCGGTCTAGCGGGTGCCTACGAGCAGTACTTC.

DNA for the CDR3: TGTGCCAGCCGCCAGGGTCCTAGGAATGAGCAGTTCTTC. The encoded protein is CASRQGPRNEQFF. The rearrangement joins TRBV7-9 to TRBJ2-1; maybe TRBD1 (5 bases). CDR1 SEHNR and CDR2 FQNEAQ come from the germline V gene (reference sequence). This CDR3 has 13 amino acids. With 8 bases removed from V and 7 bases from J, the gap between germline ends came to 15 bases. The complete variable domain, with remaining parts taken from reference TRBV7-9 and TRBJ2-1, reads DTGVSQNPRHKITKRGQNVTFRCDPISEHNRLYWYRQTLGQGPEFLTYFQNEAQLEKSRLLSDRFSAERPKGSFSTLEIQRTEQGDSAMYLCASRQGPRNEQFFGPGTRLTVL.

The CDR3 nucleotides are TGTGCCAGCAGCCTAAGACTGAACGAGCAGTACTTC. Its translation is CASSLRLNEQYF. The chain has TRBV11-2 and TRBJ2-7; no firm D call. Germline V gives CDR1 SGHAT, CDR2 FQNNGV. Trimming took off 5 bases at V and 5 bases at J, with 10 bases between the two ends. CDR3 length: 12 amino acids.

This clone was recorded a few times. The chain recombines TRBV9 with TRBJ2-2; D remains ambiguous. Germline V CDR1 and CDR2: SGDLS, YYNGEE. The CDR3 runs 16 residues. The V end was cut by 0 bases, the J end by 6 bases, with 15 bases between. CDR3 bases: TGTGCCAGCAGCGTAGGTCCAGCCTTTATCGCCGGGGAGCTGTTTTTT. It codes for CASSVGPAFIAGELFF.

The chain is built from TRBV29-1 and TRBJ2-5; 10 bases match TRBD1. Germline CDR1 SQVTM, CDR2 ANQGSEA. Trimming cost V 6 bases and J 4 bases; bases outside gene matches: 8. CDR3 size: 14 residues. CDR3 DNA sequence: TGCAGCGTCCCCCCGGGACAGGGGCGAGAGACCCAGTACTTC. It codes for CSVPPGQGRETQYF.

This clone was observed a single time. The V call is TRBV19, the J call TRBJ2-1, with D maybe TRBD2 (6 bases). Germline-derived CDR1 and CDR2 are LNHDA and SQIVND (reference sequence). There are 15 residues in the CDR3. The germline V and J ends were trimmed by 5 bases and 3 bases, with 14 bases remaining between them. The CDR3 sequence: CASSVLATNYNEQFF. In nucleotides, the CDR3 is TGTGCCAGTAGTGTTCTAGCGACAAACTACAATGAGCAGTTCTTC. Drawing the rest from reference TRBV19 and TRBJ2-1, the complete variable domain is DGGITQSPKYLFRKEGQNVTLSCEQNLNHDAMYWYRQDPGQGLRLIYYSQIVNDFQKGDIAEGYSVSREKKESFPLTVTSAQKNPTAFYLCASSVLATNYNEQFFGPGTRLTVL.